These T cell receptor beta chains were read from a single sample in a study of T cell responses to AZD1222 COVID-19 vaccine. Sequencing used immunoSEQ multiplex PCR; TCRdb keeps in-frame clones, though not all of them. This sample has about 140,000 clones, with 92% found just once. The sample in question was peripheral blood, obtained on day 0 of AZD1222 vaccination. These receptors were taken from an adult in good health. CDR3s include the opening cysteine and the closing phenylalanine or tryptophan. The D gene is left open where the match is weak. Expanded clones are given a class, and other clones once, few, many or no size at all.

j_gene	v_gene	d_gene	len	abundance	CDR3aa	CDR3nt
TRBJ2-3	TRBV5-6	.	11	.	CASSLGNTQYF	TGTGCCAGCAGCTTGGGAAATACGCAGTATTTT
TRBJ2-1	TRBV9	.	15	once	CASSVVAGVYNEQFF	TGTGCCAGCAGCGTAGTAGCTGGGGTATACAATGAGCAGTTCTTC
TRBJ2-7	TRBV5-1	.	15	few	CASSLVTGSNDEQYF	TGCGCCAGCAGCTTGGTTACGGGGAGTAACGACGAGCAGTACTTC
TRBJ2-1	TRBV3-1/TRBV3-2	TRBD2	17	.	CASSQDGSWSGSGGNFF	TGTGCCAGCAGCCAAGATGGGAGTTGGAGCGGGAGTGGGGGCAATTTCTTC
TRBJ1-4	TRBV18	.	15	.	CASSPPGFSDEKLFF	TGTGCCAGCTCACCACCCGGCTTCAGCGACGAAAAACTGTTTTTT
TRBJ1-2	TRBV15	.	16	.	CATSRDNTLFVYGYTF	TGTGCCACCAGCAGAGATAACACCCTATTCGTCTATGGCTACACCTTC
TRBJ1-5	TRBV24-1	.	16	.	CATSGGSRGGNQPQHF	TGTGCCACCAGTGGCGGATCCAGGGGAGGGAATCAGCCCCAGCATTTT
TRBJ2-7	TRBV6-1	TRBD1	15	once	CASSEGDREGYEQYF	TGTGCCAGCAGTGAAGGGGACAGGGAGGGCTACGAGCAGTACTTC
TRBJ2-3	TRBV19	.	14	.	CASSDWGTTDTQYF	TGTGCCAGTAGCGACTGGGGTACCACAGATACGCAGTATTTT
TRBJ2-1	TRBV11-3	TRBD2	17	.	CASSLVLAGGIYNEQFF	TGTGCCAGCAGCCTTGTTCTAGCGGGAGGGATCTACAATGAGCAGTTCTTC
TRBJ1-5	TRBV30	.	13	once	CAWSVQGNQPQHF	TGTGCCTGGAGTGTACAGGGCAATCAGCCCCAGCATTTT
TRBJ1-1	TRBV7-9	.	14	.	CASSLVPVSTEAFF	TGTGCCAGCAGCTTAGTCCCGGTGAGCACTGAAGCTTTCTTT
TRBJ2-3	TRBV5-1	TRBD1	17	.	CASSLGDRVSIIDTQYF	TGCGCCAGCAGCCTTGGGGACAGGGTCAGTATCATAGATACGCAGTATTTT
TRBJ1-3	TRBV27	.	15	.	CASSLRGVTGNTIYF	TGTGCCAGCAGTTTAAGGGGGGTGACTGGAAACACCATATATTTT
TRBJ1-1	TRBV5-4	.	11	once	CASSFGGEAFF	TGTGCCAGCAGCTTTGGGGGTGAAGCTTTCTTT
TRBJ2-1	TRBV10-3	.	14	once	CAISEQHSYNEQFF	TGTGCCATCAGTGAACAACACTCCTACAATGAGCAGTTCTTC
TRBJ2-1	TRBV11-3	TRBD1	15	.	CASSPGTGGYNEQFF	TGTGCCAGCAGTCCCGGGACAGGGGGTTACAATGAGCAGTTCTTC
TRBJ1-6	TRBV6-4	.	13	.	CASSDSPNSPLHF	TGTGCCAGCAGTGACTCCCCTAATTCACCCCTCCACTTT
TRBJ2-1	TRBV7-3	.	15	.	CASSPGGGSRNEQFF	TGTGCCAGCAGCCCGGGGGGCGGGAGCCGCAATGAGCAGTTCTTC
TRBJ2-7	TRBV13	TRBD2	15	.	CASSGDSGRASGQYF	TGTGCCAGCAGCGGAGATAGCGGGAGGGCGAGCGGGCAGTACTTC
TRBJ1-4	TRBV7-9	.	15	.	CASSPSLLGGEKLFF	TGTGCCAGCAGCCCCTCCCTGTTGGGGGGTGAAAAACTGTTTTTT
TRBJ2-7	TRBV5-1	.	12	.	CASRGDGSEQYF	TGCGCCAGCAGAGGGGACGGGAGCGAGCAGTACTTC
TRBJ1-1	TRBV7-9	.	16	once	CASSLGSSAGNTEAFF	TGTGCCAGCAGCTTAGGGTCTTCGGCGGGAAACACTGAAGCTTTCTTT
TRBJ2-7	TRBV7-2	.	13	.	CASSLSGPYEQYF	TGTGCCAGCAGCTTGTCAGGTCCCTACGAGCAGTACTTC
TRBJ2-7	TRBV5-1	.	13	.	CASSVGVLGEQYF	TGCGCCAGCAGCGTTGGGGTTCTGGGCGAGCAGTACTTC
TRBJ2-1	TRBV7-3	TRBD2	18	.	CASSLRGASGGSYNEQFF	TGTGCCAGCAGCTTAAGAGGGGCTAGCGGGGGTTCCTACAATGAGCAGTTCTTC